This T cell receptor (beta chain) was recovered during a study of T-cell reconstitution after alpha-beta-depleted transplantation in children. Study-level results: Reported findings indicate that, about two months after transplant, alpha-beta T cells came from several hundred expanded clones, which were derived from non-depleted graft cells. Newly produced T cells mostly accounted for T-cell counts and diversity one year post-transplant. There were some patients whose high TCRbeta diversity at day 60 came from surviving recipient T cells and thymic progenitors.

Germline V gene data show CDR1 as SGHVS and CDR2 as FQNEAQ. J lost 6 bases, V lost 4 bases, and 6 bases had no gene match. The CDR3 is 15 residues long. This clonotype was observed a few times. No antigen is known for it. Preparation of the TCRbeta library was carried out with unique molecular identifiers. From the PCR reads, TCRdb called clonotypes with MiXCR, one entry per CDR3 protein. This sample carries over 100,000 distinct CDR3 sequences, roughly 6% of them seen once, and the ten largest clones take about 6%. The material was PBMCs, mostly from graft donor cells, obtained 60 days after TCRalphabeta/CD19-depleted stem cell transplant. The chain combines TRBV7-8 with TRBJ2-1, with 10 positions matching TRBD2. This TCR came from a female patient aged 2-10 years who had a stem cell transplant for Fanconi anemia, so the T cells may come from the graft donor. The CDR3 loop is CASSSVSGRGNEQFF. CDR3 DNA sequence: TGTGCCAGCAGCTCAGTAAGCGGGAGGGGCAATGAGCAGTTCTTC.